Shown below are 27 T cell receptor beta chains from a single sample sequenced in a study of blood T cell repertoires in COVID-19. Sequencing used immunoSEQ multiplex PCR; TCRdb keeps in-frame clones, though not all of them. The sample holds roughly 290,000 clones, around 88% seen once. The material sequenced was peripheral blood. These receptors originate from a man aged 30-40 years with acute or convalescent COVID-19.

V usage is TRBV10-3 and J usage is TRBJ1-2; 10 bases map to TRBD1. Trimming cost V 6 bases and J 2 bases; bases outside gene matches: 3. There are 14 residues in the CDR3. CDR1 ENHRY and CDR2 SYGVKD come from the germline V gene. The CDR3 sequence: CAIRPGQGNYGYTF. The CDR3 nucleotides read TGTGCCATCAGACCGGGACAGGGGAACTATGGCTACACCTTC.

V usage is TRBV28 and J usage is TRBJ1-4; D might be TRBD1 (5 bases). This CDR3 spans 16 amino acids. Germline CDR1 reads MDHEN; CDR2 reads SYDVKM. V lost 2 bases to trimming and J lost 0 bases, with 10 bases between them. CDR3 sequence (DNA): TGTGCCAGCAGTTTACAGGGCCCAGCAACTAATGAAAAACTGTTTTTT. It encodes CASSLQGPATNEKLFF.

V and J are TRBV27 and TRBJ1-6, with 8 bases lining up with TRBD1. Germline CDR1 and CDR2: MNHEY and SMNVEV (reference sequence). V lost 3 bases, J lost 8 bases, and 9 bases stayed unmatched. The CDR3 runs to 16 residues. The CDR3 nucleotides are TGTGCCAGCAGTTTCGGACAGGGTGTCCGGGATTCACCCCTCCACTTT. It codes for CASSFGQGVRDSPLHF.

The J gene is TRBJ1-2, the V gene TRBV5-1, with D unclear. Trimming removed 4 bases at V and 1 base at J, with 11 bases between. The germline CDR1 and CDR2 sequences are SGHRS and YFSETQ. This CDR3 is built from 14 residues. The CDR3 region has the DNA TGCGCCAGCAGCCCCGGGTTGATTAACTATGGCTACACCTTC. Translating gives CASSPGLINYGYTF.

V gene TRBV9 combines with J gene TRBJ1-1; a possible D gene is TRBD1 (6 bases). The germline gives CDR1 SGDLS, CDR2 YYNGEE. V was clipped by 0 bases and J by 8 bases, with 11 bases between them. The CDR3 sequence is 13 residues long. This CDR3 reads CASSVGDQGEAFF. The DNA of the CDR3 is TGTGCCAGCAGCGTAGGGGACCAGGGGGAAGCTTTCTTT.

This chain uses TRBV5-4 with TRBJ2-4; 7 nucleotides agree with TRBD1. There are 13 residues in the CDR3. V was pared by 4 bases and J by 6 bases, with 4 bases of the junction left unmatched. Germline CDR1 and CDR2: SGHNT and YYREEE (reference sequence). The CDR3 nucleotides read TGTGCCAGCAGCCCGGGGACAGTAAACATTCAGTACTTC. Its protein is CASSPGTVNIQYF.

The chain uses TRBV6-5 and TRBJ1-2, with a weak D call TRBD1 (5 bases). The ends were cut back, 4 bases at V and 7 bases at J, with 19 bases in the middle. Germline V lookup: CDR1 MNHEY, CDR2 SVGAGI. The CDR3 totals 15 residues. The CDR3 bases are TGTGCCAGCAGTTGGGACCTGGGGGGTATTTCTGGCTACACCTTC. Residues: CASSWDLGGISGYTF.

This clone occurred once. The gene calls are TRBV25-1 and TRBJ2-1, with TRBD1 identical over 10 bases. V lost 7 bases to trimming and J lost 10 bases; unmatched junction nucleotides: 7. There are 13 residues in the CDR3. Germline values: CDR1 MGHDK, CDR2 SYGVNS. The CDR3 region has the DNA TGTGCCAGCAACCGGGACAGGGGTGCCGAGCAGTTCTTC. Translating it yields CASNRDRGAEQFF.

This CDR3 reads CASQLAGNTGELFF. In nucleotides, the CDR3 is TGCGCCAGCCAACTAGCGGGTAACACCGGGGAGCTGTTTTTT. The chain recombines TRBV4-1 with TRBJ2-2; 9 nucleotides agree with TRBD2. Germline V gives CDR1 MGHRA, CDR2 YSYEKL. The CDR3 is 14 amino acids. After removal of 8 bases from V and 2 bases from J, the junction contained 3 bases not matched to a gene.

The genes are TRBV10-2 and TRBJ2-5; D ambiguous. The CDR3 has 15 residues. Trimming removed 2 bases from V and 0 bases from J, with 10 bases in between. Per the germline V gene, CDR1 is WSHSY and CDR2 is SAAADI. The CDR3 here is CASSEIVLNQETQYF. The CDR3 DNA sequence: TGCGCCAGCAGTGAGATTGTCCTAAACCAAGAGACCCAGTACTTC.

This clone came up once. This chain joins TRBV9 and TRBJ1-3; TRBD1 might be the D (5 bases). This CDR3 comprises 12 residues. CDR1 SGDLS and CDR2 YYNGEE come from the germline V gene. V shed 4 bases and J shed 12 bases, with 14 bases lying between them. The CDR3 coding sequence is TGTGCCAGCAGCAGGGAAGGGGAACTCATATATTTT. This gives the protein CASSREGELIYF.

In nucleotides, the CDR3 is TGTGCCAGCAGCCTGATGATAGCCGGGGAGCTGTTTTTT. Amino acid sequence: CASSLMIAGELFF. V usage is TRBV5-4 and J usage is TRBJ2-2; D gene ambiguous. Trimming removed 4 bases at V and 6 bases at J, with 10 bases between. The CDR3 covers 13 residues. From germline, CDR1 is SGHNT and CDR2 YYREEE (reference sequence).

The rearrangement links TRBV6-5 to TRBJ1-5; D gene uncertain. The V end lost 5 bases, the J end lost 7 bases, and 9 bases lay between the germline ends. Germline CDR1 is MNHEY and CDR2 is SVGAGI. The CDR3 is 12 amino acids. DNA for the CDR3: TGTGCCAGCAGTACTCGAGGACAGCCCCAGCATTTT. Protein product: CASSTRGQPQHF.

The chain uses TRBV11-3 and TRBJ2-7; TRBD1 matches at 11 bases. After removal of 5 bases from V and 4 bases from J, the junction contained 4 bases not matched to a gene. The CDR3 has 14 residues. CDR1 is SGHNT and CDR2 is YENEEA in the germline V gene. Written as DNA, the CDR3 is TGTGCCAGCAGCCCGGACAGGGGGCGATACGAGCAGTACTTC. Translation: CASSPDRGRYEQYF.

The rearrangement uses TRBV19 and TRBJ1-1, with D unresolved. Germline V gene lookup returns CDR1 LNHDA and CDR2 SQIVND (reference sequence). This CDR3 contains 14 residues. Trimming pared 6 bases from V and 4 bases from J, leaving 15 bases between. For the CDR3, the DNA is TGTGCCAGTAGCCTCCTCCGGGTGGGCACTGAAGCTTTCTTT. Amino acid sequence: CASSLLRVGTEAFF.

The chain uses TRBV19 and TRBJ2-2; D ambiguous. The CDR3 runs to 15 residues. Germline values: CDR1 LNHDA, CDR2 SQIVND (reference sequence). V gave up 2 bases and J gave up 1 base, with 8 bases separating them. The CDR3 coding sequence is TGTGCCAGTAGTATAAATAGAGTGAACACCGGGGAGCTGTTTTTT. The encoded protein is CASSINRVNTGELFF. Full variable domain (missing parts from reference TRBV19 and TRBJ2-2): DGGITQSPKYLFRKEGQNVTLSCEQNLNHDAMYWYRQDPGQGLRLIYYSQIVNDFQKGDIAEGYSVSREKKESFPLTVTSAQKNPTAFYLCASSINRVNTGELFFGEGSRLTVL.

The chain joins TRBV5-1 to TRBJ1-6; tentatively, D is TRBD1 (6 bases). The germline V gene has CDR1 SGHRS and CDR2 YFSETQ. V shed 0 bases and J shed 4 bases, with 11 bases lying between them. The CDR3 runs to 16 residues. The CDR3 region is CASSLEGGIYNSPLHF. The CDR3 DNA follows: TGCGCCAGCAGCTTGGAAGGGGGTATTTATAATTCACCCCTCCACTTT.

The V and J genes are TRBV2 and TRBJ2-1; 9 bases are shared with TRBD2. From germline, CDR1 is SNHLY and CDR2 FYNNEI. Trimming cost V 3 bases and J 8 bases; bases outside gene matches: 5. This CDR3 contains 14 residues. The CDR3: CASSEGLAIYEQFF. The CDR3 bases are TGTGCCAGCAGTGAGGGACTAGCTATCTATGAGCAGTTCTTC.

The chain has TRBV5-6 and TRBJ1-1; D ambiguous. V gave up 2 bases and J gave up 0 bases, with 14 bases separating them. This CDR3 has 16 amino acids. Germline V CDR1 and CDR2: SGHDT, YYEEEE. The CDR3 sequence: CASSLSQTLMNTEAFF. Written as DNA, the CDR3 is TGTGCCAGCAGCTTATCACAGACCCTCATGAACACTGAAGCTTTCTTT.

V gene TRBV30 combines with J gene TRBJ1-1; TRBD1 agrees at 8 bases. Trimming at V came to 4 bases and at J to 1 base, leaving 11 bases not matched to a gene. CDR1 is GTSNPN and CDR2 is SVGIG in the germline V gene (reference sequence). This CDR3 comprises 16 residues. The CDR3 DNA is TGTGCCTGGAAAAAACAGGGGGTAGGAGGGAACACTGAAGCTTTCTTT. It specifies CAWKKQGVGGNTEAFF.

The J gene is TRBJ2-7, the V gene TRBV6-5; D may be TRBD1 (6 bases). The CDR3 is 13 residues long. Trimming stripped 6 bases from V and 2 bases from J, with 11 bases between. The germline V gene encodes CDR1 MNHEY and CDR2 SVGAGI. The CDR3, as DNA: TGTGCCAGCAGCCAGGACAGTACCTACGAGCAGTACTTC. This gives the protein CASSQDSTYEQYF.

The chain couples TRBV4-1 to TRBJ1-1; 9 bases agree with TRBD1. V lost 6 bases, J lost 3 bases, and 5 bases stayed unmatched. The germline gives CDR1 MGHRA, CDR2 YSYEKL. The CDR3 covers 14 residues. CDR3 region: CASSRTGVYTEAFF. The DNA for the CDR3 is TGCGCCAGCAGTCGGACAGGGGTCTACACTGAAGCTTTCTTT.

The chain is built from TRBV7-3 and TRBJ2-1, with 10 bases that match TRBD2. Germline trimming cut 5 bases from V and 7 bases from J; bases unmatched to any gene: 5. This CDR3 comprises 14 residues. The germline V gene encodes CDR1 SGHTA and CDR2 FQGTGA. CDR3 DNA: TGTGCCAGCAGCCCCCTAGCGGGGGCGAATGAGCAGTTCTTC. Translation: CASSPLAGANEQFF.

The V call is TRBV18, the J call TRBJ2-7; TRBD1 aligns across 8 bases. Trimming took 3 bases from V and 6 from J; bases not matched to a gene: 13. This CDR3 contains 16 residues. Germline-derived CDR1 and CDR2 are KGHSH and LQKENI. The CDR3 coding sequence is TGTGCCAGCTCACCGGGGCCAGGGGGCCTCTCCCTCGAGCAGTACTTC. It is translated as CASSPGPGGLSLEQYF.

CDR3 sequence reads: CASSVIWGGSGDEQFF. The DNA of the CDR3 is TGTGCCAGCAGCGTCATATGGGGGGGCTCAGGGGATGAGCAGTTCTTC. The rearrangement links TRBV9 to TRBJ2-1; a weak D match, TRBD2 (7 bases). Germline loops: CDR1 SGDLS, CDR2 YYNGEE. V was clipped by 2 bases and J by 8 bases, with 20 bases between them. The CDR3 runs to 16 residues. Combining the CDR3 with reference TRBV9 and TRBJ2-1 gives the whole variable domain DSGVTQTPKHLITATGQRVTLRCSPRSGDLSVYWYQQSLDQGLQFLIQYYNGEERAKGNILERFSAQQFPDLHSELNLSSLELGDSALYFCASSVIWGGSGDEQFFGPGTRLTVL.

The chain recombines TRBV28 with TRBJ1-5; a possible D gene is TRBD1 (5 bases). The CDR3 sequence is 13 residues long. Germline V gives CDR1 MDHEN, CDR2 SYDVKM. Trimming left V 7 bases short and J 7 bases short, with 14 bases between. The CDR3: CASTRGGWQPQHF. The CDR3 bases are TGTGCCAGCACCCGGGGGGGTTGGCAGCCCCAGCATTTT.

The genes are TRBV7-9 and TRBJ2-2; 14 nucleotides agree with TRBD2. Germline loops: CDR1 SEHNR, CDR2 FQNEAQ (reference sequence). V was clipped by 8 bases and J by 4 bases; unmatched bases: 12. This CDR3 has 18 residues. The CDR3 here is CASPAGLAGEKGTGELFF. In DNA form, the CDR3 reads TGTGCCAGCCCGGCGGGACTAGCGGGAGAGAAGGGCACCGGGGAGCTGTTTTTT.